The 12 T cell receptor beta chains below all came from one sample that was sequenced in a study of kidney transplant recipient with SARS-CoV-2 infection. TCRdb processed the reads anew with MiXCR; each CDR3 protein has one entry. Of roughly 230,000 distinct CDR3 sequences in the sample, roughly 26% were seen once. Sequenced material: a blood sample, taken at baseline and on approximately day 120 from a kidney transplant recipient. Receptor source: a male patient aged 25-45 years who had COVID-19 and was a kidney transplant recipient. Some of the T cells may derive from the graft donor.

This clonotype was detected many times. V and J are TRBV12-3 or TRBV12-4 and TRBJ1-2; unclear D gene. CDR3 length equals 17 residues. V gave up 5 bases and J gave up 4 bases, with 23 bases separating them. CDR3 nucleotides: TGTGCCAGCAGTGCTATTGACACAGCAGGAAAGACCTATGGCTACACCTTC. Encoded protein: CASSAIDTAGKTYGYTF.

Regarding this clonotype: The junction shows a germline mismatch at one end, possibly a read error. The J gene is TRBJ1-4, the V gene TRBV5-5; D is perhaps TRBD1 (6 bases). This CDR3 comprises 14 residues. CDR1 is SGHKS, CDR2 YYEKEE, per germline (reference sequence). CDR3 coding DNA: TGTGCCAGCGCCTGGACAGCGACTAGTGAAAAACTGTTTTTT. Residues: CASAWTATSEKLFF.

This clonotype was detected a few times. The chain links TRBV20-1 to TRBJ2-2; D unresolved. The V end was cut by 6 bases, the J end by 5 bases, with 13 bases between. Per germline, CDR1 DFQATT and CDR2 SNEGSKA (reference sequence). This CDR3 comprises 13 residues. Written as DNA, the CDR3 is TGCAGTGCGAAACCCCCCCAGACCGGGGAGCTGTTTTTT. This sequence encodes CSAKPPQTGELFF.

This clonotype was detected ten times or more. The rearrangement links TRBV30 to TRBJ2-3; 11 positions match TRBD2. The CDR3 runs to 14 residues. Germline CDR1 and CDR2: GTSNPN and SVGIG (reference sequence). The ends lost 5 bases at V and 8 bases at J; junction bases unmatched: 9. The CDR3 nucleotides read TGTGCCTGGTCGCAGGGGACTAGCGGTGCTACGCAGTATTTT. Its protein is CAWSQGTSGATQYF.

This clonotype was counted many times. The J gene is TRBJ1-2, the V gene TRBV15; TRBD1 matches 9 bases. The CDR3 is made up of 15 amino acids. V lost 3 bases and J lost 6; bases outside the gene matches: 8. CDR1 is LNHNV, CDR2 YYDKDF, per germline (reference sequence). CDR3 DNA: TGTGCCACCAGCAGGGACAGGGGAGGGGGGAATGGCTACACCTTC. This encodes CATSRDRGGGNGYTF.

This clonotype was detected ten times or more. This chain connects TRBV20-1 to TRBJ2-4, with D unclear. Trimming removed 3 bases from V and 4 bases from J, with 16 bases in between. Germline loops: CDR1 DFQATT, CDR2 SNEGSKA (reference sequence). The CDR3 length is 15 residues. CDR3 sequence: CSASPGTLSKNIQYF. The CDR3 coding sequence is TGCAGTGCTAGTCCCGGCACACTATCGAAAAACATTCAGTACTTC.

As concerns this clonotype: A much larger clone differs from this one at a single base, so this may be a read error. The rearrangement joins TRBV7-9 to TRBJ2-7; D not certain. The J call may be mistaken, given a closer DNA end match to TRBJ2-5. The CDR3 spans 14 residues. Germline CDR1 SEHNR, CDR2 FQNEAQ (reference sequence). CDR3: CASGFGWMGETQYF. The CDR3 DNA sequence: TGTGCCAGCGGCTTTGGTTGGATGGGAGAGACCCAGTACTTC.

This clonotype appeared many times. The rearrangement joins TRBV9 to TRBJ1-2; D unresolved. The CDR3 sequence is 16 residues long. V shed 6 bases and J shed 4 bases, with 22 bases lying between them. Germline lookup yields CDR1 SGDLS and CDR2 YYNGEE. CDR3 loop: CASNEEYSRKTYGYTF. The CDR3 DNA is TGTGCCAGCAATGAGGAGTACTCAAGAAAGACCTATGGCTACACCTTC. Supplemented by reference TRBV9 and TRBJ1-2, the full variable domain reads DSGVTQTPKHLITATGQRVTLRCSPRSGDLSVYWYQQSLDQGLQFLIQYYNGEERAKGNILERFSAQQFPDLHSELNLSSLELGDSALYFCASNEEYSRKTYGYTFGSGTRLTVV.

This clonotype has a count of ten or more. This rearrangement joins TRBV7-9 to TRBJ2-7; D might be TRBD1 (5 bases). The CDR3 loop spans 12 amino acids. The germline V gene has CDR1 SEHNR and CDR2 FQNEAQ (reference sequence). V was clipped by 5 bases and J by 2 bases, with 7 bases between them. The CDR3 region has the DNA TGTGCCAGCAGCCAGGGCCCCTACGAGCAGTACTTC. Amino acids: CASSQGPYEQYF.

As concerns this clonotype: This may arise from a read error, as a much more abundant clone is one base away. This chain connects TRBV9 to TRBJ1-1; D gene uncertain. Germline lookup yields CDR1 SGDLS and CDR2 YYNGEE. The CDR3 extends over 14 amino acids. CDR3 nucleotide sequence: TGTGCCAACAGCGGATCGTTGAGTGACACTGAAGCTTTCTTT. Encoded protein: CANSGSLSDTEAFF.

This clonotype was counted many times. V and J are TRBV12-2 and TRBJ1-2. TRBV12-2 is a known pseudogene. This CDR3 spans 17 amino acids. CDR3 sequence: CASRQERTPRKTYGYTF. DNA of the CDR3: TGTGCAAGTCGCCAAGAGAGGACTCCACGAAAGACCTATGGCTACACCTTC.

Many counts were recorded for this clonotype. The chain couples TRBV8-2 to TRBJ2-6. TRBV8-2 is tagged as a pseudogene. The CDR3 length is 17 residues. The CDR3, as DNA: TGTGGCAACAGTATCAGGATAACACAAAGTCGGGCCAACGTCCTGACTTTC. Protein: CGNSIRITQSRANVLTF.